This T cell receptor beta chain is drawn from a study of blood T cell repertoires in COVID-19. Sequencing used immunoSEQ multiplex PCR; TCRdb keeps in-frame clones, though not all of them. The table records some 260,000 clones, roughly 83% of them present only once. This CDR3 region has 14 residues. Per germline, CDR1 MNHNY and CDR2 SVGAGI (reference sequence). The V segment lost 2 bases and the J segment 8 bases; nucleotides outside the gene matches: 5. The specimen sequenced was peripheral blood. The TCR originated in an elderly man with acute or convalescent COVID-19. J is TRBJ1-4 and V is TRBV6-6; 7 positions match TRBD1. CDR3 DNA: TGTGCCAGCAGTTACGGGGGACAGATAGAAAAACTGTTTTTT. This translates into CASSYGGQIEKLFF.